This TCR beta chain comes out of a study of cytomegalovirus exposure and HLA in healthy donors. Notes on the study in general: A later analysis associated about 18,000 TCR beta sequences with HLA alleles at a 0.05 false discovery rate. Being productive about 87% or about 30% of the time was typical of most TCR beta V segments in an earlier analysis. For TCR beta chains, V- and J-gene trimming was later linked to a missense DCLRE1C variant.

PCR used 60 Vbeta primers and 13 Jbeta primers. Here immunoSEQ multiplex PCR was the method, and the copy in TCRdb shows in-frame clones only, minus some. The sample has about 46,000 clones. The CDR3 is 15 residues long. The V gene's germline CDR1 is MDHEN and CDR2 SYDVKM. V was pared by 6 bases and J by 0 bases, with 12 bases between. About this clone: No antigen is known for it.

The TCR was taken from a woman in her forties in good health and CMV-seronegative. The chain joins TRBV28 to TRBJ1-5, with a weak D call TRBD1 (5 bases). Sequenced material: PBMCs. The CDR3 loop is CASSQRGNSNQPQHF. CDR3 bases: TGTGCCAGCAGCCAGCGGGGGAATAGCAATCAGCCCCAGCATTTT. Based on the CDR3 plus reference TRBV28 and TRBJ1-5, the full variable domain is DVKVTQSSRYLVKRTGEKVFLECVQDMDHENMFWYRQDPGLGLRLIYFSYDVKMKEKGDIPEGYSVSREKKERFSLILESASTNQTSMYLCASSQRGNSNQPQHFGDGTRLSIL.